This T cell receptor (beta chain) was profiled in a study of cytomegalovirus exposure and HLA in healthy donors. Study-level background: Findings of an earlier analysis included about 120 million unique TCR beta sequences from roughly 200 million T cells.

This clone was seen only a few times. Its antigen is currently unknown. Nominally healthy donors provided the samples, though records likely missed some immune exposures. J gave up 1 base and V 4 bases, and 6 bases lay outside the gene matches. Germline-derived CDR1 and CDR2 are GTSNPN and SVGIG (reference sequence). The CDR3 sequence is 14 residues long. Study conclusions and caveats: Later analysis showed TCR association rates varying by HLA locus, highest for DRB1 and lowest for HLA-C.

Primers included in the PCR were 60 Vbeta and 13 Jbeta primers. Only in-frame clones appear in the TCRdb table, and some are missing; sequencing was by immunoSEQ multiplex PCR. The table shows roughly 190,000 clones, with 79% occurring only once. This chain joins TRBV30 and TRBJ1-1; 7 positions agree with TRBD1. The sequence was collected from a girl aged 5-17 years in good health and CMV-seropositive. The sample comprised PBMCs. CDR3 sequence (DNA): TGTGCCTGGAACCCACAGGGGAAGAACACTGAAGCTTTCTTT. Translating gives CAWNPQGKNTEAFF. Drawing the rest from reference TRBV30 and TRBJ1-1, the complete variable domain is SQTIHQWPATLVQPVGSPLSLECTVEGTSNPNLYWYRQAAGRGLQLLFYSVGIGQISSEVPQNLSASRPQDRQFILSSKKLLLSDSGFYLCAWNPQGKNTEAFFGQGTRLTVV.